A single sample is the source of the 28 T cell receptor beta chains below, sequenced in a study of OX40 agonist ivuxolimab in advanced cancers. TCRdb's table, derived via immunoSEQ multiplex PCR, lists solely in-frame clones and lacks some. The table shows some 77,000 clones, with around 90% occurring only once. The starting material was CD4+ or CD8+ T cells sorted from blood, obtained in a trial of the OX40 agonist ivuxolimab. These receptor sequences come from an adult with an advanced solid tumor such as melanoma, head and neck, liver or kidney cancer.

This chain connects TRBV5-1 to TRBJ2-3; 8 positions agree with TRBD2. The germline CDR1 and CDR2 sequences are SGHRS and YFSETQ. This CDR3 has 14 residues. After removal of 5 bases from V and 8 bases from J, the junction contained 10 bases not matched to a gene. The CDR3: CASSPAAGGGTQYF. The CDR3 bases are TGCGCCAGCAGTCCGGCGGCGGGGGGTGGTACGCAGTATTTT. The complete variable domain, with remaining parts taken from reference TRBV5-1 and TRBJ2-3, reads KAGVTQTPRYLIKTRGQQVTLSCSPISGHRSVSWYQQTPGQGLQFLFEYFSETQRNKGNFPGRFSGRQFSNSRSEMNVSTLELGDSALYLCASSPAAGGGTQYFGPGTRLTVL.

CDR3 residues: CASSLEMRDTQYF. CDR3 sequence (DNA): TGCGCCAGCAGCTTGGAGATGAGGGATACGCAGTATTTT. This sequence joins TRBV5-1 and TRBJ2-3; no clear D gene. This CDR3 has 13 amino acids. Germline CDR1 and CDR2: SGHRS and YFSETQ. The ends were cut back, 0 bases at V and 6 bases at J, with 8 bases in the middle.

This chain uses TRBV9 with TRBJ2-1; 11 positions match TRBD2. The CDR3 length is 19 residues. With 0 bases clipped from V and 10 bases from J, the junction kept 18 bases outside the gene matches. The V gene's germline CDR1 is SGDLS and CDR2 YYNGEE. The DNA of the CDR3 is TGTGCCAGCAGCGTAGAATGGGGGGGTCGACTAGCGGGATCGCACGAGCAGTTCTTC. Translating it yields CASSVEWGGRLAGSHEQFF.

CDR3 sequence reads: CASSLSNDHTDTQYF. In nucleotides, the CDR3 is TGCGCCAGCAGCTTGTCCAACGACCACACAGATACGCAGTATTTT. The V gene is TRBV5-1, the J gene TRBJ2-3; D not resolved. Trimming took 1 base from V and 2 from J, leaving 11 bases between them. This CDR3 is built from 15 residues. Germline V gene lookup returns CDR1 SGHRS and CDR2 YFSETQ.

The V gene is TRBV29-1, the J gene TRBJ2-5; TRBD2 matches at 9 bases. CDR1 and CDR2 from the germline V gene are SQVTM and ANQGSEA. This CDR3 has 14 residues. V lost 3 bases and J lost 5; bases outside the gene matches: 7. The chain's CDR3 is CSVERREGRETQYF. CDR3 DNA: TGCAGCGTTGAGAGGCGGGAGGGCCGTGAGACCCAGTACTTC. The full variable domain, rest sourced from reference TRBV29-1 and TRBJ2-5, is SAVISQKPSRDICQRGTSLTIQCQVDSQVTMMFWYRQQPGQSLTLIATANQGSEATYESGFVIDKFPISRPNLTFSTLTVSNMSPEDSSIYLCSVERREGRETQYFGPGTRLLVL.

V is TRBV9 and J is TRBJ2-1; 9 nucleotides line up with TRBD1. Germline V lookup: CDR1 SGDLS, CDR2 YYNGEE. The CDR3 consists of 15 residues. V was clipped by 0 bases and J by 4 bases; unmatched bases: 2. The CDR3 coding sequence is TGTGCCAGCAGCGTAGTGGGACAGGGATACAATGAGCAGTTCTTC. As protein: CASSVVGQGYNEQFF.

For the CDR3, the DNA is TGTGCCTGGAACGCAGGGAACTATGGCTACACCTTC. Its protein is CAWNAGNYGYTF. This chain links TRBV30 with TRBJ1-2; TRBD1 might be the D (5 bases). Germline loops: CDR1 GTSNPN, CDR2 SVGIG (reference sequence). The V end was cut by 4 bases, the J end by 2 bases, with 8 bases between. The CDR3 consists of 12 residues.

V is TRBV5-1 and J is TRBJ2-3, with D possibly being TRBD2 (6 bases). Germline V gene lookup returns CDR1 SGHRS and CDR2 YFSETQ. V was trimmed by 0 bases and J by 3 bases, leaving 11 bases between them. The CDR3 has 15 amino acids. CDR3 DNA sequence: TGCGCCAGCAGCTTGGGGGGGAGCGGGACAGATACGCAGTATTTT. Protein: CASSLGGSGTDTQYF.

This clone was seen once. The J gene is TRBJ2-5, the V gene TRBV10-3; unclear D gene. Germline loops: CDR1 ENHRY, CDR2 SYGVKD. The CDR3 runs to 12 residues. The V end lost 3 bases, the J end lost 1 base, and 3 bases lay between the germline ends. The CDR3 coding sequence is TGTGCCATCAGTGACCTCCAAGAGACCCAGTACTTC. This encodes CAISDLQETQYF.

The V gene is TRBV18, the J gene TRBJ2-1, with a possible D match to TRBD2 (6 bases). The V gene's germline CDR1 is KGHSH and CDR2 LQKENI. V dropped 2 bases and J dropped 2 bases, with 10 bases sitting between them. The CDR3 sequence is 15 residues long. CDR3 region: CASSPIAGTYNEQFF. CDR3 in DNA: TGTGCCAGCTCACCAATTGCGGGGACCTACAATGAGCAGTTCTTC.

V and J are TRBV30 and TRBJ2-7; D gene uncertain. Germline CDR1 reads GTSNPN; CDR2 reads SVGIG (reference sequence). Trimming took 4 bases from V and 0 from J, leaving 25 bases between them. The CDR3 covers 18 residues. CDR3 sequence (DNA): TGTGCCTGGACCCCCAAAGGGTTTAAGGCCAAAAGCTCCTACGAGCAGTACTTC. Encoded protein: CAWTPKGFKAKSSYEQYF.

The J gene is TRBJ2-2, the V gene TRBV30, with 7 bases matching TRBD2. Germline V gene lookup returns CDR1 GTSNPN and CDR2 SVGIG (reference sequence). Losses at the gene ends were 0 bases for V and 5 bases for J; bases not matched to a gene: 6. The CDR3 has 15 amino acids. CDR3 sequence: CAWSVLAGVTGELFF. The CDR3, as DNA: TGTGCCTGGAGTGTTCTGGCGGGAGTAACCGGGGAGCTGTTTTTT. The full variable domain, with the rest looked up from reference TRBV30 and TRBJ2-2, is SQTIHQWPATLVQPVGSPLSLECTVEGTSNPNLYWYRQAAGRGLQLLFYSVGIGQISSEVPQNLSASRPQDRQFILSSKKLLLSDSGFYLCAWSVLAGVTGELFFGEGSRLTVL.

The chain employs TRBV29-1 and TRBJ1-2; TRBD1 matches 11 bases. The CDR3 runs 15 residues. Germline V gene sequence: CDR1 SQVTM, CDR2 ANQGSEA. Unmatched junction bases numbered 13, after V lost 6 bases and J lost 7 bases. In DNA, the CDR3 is TGCAGCGTCAAACCGGGACAGGGGGTCACGGGTGGCTACACCTTC. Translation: CSVKPGQGVTGGYTF.

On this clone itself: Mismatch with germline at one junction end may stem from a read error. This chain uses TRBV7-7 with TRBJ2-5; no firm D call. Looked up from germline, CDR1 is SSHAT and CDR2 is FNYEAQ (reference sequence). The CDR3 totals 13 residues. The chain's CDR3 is CASSPDGARTQYF. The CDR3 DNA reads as TGTGCTAGCAGCCCTGACGGTGCCAGGACCCAGTACTTC.

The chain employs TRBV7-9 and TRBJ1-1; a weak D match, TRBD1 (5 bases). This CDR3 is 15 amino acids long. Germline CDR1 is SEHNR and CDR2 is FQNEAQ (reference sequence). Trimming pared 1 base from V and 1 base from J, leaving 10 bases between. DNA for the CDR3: TGTGCCAGCAGCTTAGTTGGGGCACCGAACACTGAAGCTTTCTTT. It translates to CASSLVGAPNTEAFF.

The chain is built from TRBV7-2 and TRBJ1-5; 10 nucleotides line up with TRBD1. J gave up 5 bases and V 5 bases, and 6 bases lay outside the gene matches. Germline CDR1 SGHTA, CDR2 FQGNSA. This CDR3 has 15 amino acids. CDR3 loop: CASSPRTGGDQPQHF. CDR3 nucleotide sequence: TGTGCCAGCAGCCCAAGGACAGGGGGGGATCAGCCCCAGCATTTT.

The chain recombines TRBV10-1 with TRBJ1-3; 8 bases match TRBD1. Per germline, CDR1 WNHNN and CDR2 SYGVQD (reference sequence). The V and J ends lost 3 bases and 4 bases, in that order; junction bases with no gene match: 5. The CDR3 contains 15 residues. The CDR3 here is CASSEGQGTGNTIYF. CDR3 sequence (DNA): TGCGCCAGCAGTGAAGGACAGGGAACAGGAAACACCATATATTTT.

The CDR3 sequence: CASSLEEGRSNTEAFF. CDR3 bases: TGTGCCAGCAGCTTAGAGGAAGGTCGGTCGAACACTGAAGCTTTCTTT. The gene calls are TRBV7-8 and TRBJ1-1; D ambiguous. V lost 1 base and J lost 1, with 13 bases in between. The CDR3 has 16 amino acids. Germline V lookup: CDR1 SGHVS, CDR2 FQNEAQ.

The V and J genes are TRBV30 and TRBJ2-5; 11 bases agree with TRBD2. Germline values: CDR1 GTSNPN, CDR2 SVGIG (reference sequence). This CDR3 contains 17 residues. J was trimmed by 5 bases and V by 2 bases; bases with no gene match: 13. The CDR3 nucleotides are TGTGCCTGGAGTACCCTAGCGGGGGGCCTACTGGTGGAGACCCAGTACTTC. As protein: CAWSTLAGGLLVETQYF.

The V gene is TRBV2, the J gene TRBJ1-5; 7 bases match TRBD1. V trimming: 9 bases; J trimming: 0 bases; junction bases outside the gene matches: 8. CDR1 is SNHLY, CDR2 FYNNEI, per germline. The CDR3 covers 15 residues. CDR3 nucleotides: TGTGCCAGAACCAGGGACAGCTATAGCAATCAGCCCCAGCATTTT. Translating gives CARTRDSYSNQPQHF.

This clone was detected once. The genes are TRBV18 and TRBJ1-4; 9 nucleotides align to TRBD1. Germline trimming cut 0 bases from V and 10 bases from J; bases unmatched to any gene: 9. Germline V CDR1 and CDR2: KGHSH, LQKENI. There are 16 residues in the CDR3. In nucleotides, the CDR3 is TGTGCCAGCTCACCACCAGGACAGGGGCCCCTCGCAAAACTGTTTTTT. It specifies CASSPPGQGPLAKLFF.

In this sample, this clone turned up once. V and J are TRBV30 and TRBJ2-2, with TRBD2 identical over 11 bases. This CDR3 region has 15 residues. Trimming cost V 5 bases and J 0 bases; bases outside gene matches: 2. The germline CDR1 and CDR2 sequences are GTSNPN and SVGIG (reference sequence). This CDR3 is CAWSSGGTNTGELFF. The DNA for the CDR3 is TGTGCCTGGTCTAGCGGGGGGACGAACACCGGGGAGCTGTTTTTT.

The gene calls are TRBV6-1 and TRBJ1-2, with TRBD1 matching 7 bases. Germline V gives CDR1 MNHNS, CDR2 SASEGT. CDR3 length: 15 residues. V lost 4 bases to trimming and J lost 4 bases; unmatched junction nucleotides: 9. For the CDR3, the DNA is TGTGCCAGCAGTGGGGGGACAGCAGGTTTCTATGGCTACACCTTC. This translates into CASSGGTAGFYGYTF.

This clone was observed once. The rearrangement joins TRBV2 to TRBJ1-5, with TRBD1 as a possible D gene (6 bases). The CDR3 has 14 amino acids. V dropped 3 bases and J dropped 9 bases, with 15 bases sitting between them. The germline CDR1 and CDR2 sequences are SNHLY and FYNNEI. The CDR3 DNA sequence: TGTGCCAGCAGTGAGGCTACCAGGACAGCGCCCCAGCATTTT. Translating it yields CASSEATRTAPQHF.

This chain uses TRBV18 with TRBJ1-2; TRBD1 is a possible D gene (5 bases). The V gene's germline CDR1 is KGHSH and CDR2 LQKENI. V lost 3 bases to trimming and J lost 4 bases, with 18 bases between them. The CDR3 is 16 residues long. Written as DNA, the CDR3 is TGTGCCAGCTCACCCCAGGGAGGGGCTCGAAGCTATGGCTACACCTTC. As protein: CASSPQGGARSYGYTF.

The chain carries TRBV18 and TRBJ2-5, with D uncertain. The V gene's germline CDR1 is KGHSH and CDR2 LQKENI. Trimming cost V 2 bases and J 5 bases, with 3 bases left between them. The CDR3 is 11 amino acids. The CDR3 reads CASSPRETQYF. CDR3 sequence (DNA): TGTGCCAGCTCACCAAGGGAGACCCAGTACTTC.

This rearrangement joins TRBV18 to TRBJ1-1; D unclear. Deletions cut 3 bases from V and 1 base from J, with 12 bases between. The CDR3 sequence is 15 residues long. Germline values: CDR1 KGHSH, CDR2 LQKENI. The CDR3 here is CASSPMTGQNTEAFF. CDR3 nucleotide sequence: TGTGCCAGCTCACCGATGACCGGGCAGAACACTGAAGCTTTCTTT.

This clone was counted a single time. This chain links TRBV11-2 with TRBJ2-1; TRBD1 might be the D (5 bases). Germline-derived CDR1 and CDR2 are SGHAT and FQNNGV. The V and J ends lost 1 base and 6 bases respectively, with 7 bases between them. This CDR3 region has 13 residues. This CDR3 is CASSLGQSNEQFF. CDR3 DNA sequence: TGTGCCAGCAGCTTAGGACAGTCCAATGAGCAGTTCTTC.